This T cell receptor beta chain appears in the sequencing data of a study of cytomegalovirus exposure and HLA in healthy donors. Note on this clone: Its antigen remains unknown.

Notes on the study in general: Links to common viral pathogens appeared, in a later analysis, for several of the most significant clusters. HLA allele associations emerged for some 16,000 TCR beta sequences in a later analysis, at 0.05 false discovery rate. The majority of CMV-associated TCR beta chains were reported as apparently HLA-restricted in a later analysis. TCR beta chain V- and J-gene trimming was linked, in a later analysis, to a missense variant in DCLRE1C.

A multiplex PCR was run with 60 Vbeta primers and 13 Jbeta primers. The protocol was immunoSEQ multiplex PCR, while the TCRdb copy is restricted to in-frame clones and leaves out a portion. The table lists around 120,000 clones, about four fifths of them singletons. The specimen was PBMCs. The receptor was derived from a female donor in good health and CMV-seropositive.

CDR3 nucleotides: TGCGCCAGCAGCTTGGGGTCAGGGATTAATTCACCCCTCCACTTT. Translation gives CASSLGSGINSPLHF. J is TRBJ1-6 and V is TRBV5-1; tentative D call: TRBD1 (5 bases). The CDR3 spans 15 residues. Trimming removed 0 bases at V and 6 bases at J, with 10 bases between. Germline V gene lookup returns CDR1 SGHRS and CDR2 YFSETQ.